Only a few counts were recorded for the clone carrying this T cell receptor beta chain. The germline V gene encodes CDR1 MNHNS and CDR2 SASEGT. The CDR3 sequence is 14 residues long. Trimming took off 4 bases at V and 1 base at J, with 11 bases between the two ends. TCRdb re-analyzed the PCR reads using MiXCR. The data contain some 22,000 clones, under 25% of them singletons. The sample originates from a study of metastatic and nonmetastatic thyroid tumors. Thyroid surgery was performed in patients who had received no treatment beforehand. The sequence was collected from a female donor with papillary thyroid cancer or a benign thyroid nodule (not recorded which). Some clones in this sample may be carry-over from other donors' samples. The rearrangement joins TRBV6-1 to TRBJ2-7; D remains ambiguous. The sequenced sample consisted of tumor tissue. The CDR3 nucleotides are TGTGCCAGCAGTGTCGCACTGGAGTCCTACGAGCAGTACTTC. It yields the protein CASSVALESYEQYF.